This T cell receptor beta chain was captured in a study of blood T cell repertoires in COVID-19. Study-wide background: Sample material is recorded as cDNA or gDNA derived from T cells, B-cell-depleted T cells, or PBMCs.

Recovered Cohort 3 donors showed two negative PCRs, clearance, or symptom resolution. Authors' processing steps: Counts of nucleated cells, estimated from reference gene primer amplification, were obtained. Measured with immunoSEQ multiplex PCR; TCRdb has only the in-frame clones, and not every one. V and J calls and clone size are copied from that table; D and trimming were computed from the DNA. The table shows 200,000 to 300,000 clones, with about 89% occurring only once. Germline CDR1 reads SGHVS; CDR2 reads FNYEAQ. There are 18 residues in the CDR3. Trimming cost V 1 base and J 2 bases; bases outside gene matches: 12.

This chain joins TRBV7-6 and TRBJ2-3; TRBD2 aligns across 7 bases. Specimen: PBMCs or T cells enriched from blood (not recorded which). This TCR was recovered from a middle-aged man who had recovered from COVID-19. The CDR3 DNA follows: TGTGCCAGCAGCTTAGAGGGAGGGGCGGGATCTGCCACAGATACGCAGTATTTT. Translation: CASSLEGGAGSATDTQYF.